Each of the 27 T cell receptor beta chains below was sequenced from the same sample in a study of CD8+ T cells in alopecia areata. cDNA reverse transcribed from extracted RNA served as the sequencing template. Here immunoSEQ multiplex PCR was the method, and the copy in TCRdb shows in-frame clones only, minus some. The sample contains roughly 180,000 clones, more than 55% of which appear only once. Treatment: oral pan-JAK inhibitor, 5-10 mg twice daily. The material sequenced was CD4+ T cells sorted from blood, taken at week 4, from a patient treated with tofacitinib. These receptors all come from a human donor with alopecia areata.

This clone showed up just a few times. The J gene is TRBJ1-4, the V gene TRBV10-3; D gene uncertain. Germline-derived CDR1 and CDR2 are ENHRY and SYGVKD. The CDR3 runs to 15 residues. Trimming shortened V by 2 bases and J by 7 bases, and 14 bases separated the two germline ends. The CDR3 loop is CAISEDPATSEKLFF. CDR3 in DNA: TGTGCCATCAGTGAGGACCCTGCAACGAGTGAAAAACTGTTTTTT.

This clone was detected a few times. This chain links TRBV19 with TRBJ1-1; D might be TRBD1 (5 bases). This CDR3 spans 13 amino acids. CDR1 is LNHDA, CDR2 SQIVND, per germline (reference sequence). Between the trimmed V and J ends, which lost 7 bases and 3 bases, there was a span of 12 bases. CDR3 DNA sequence: TGTGCCAGTAAACAGGATCCATACACTGAAGCTTTCTTT. It translates to CASKQDPYTEAFF.

This clone was detected a few times. V gene TRBV29-1 combines with J gene TRBJ1-4; D is undetermined. The CDR3 covers 12 residues. Trimming took 5 bases from V and 8 from J, leaving 12 bases between them. Germline lookup yields CDR1 SQVTM and CDR2 ANQGSEA. CDR3 in DNA: TGCAGCGTTCTGGCGGGAGGCGAAAAACTGTTTTTT. It specifies CSVLAGGEKLFF.

The V call is TRBV6-5, the J call TRBJ2-7, with D tentatively TRBD1 (5 bases). V dropped 5 bases and J dropped 3 bases, with 17 bases sitting between them. The germline V gene has CDR1 MNHEY and CDR2 SVGAGI. This CDR3 is 15 amino acids long. The CDR3 region is CASSRPTGQSYEQYF. CDR3 DNA: TGTGCCAGCAGTCGACCGACTGGACAAAGCTACGAGCAGTACTTC.

The chain links TRBV29-1 to TRBJ2-3; TRBD1 is a possible D gene (6 bases). Germline V gene lookup returns CDR1 SQVTM and CDR2 ANQGSEA. The CDR3 runs to 18 residues. V lost 5 bases and J 4 bases, leaving 28 bases between the germline ends. The DNA of the CDR3 is TGCAGCGTTCAGTCTCAGTTGTTTGGAACAGGGAGTCCAGATACGCAGTATTTT. Protein: CSVQSQLFGTGSPDTQYF.

The gene calls are TRBV2 and TRBJ2-1, with 8 nucleotides matching TRBD2. The CDR3 consists of 14 residues. J was trimmed by 1 base and V by 6 bases; bases with no gene match: 2. Per germline, CDR1 SNHLY and CDR2 FYNNEI. The CDR3 nucleotides are TGTGCCAGCAGAGGACTAGCATCCTACAATGAGCAGTTCTTC. This gives the protein CASRGLASYNEQFF.

This clone showed up just a few times. This chain links TRBV29-1 with TRBJ1-1; D is unclear. CDR3 length: 13 amino acids. CDR1 is SQVTM and CDR2 is ANQGSEA in the germline V gene. Trimming shortened V by 4 bases and J by 0 bases, and 9 bases separated the two germline ends. CDR3 loop: CSVVHDMNTEAFF. CDR3 in DNA: TGCAGCGTTGTCCATGACATGAACACTGAAGCTTTCTTT.

The chain employs TRBV5-4 and TRBJ2-3, with 8 nucleotides matching TRBD1. The germline CDR1 and CDR2 sequences are SGHNT and YYREEE (reference sequence). V lost 4 bases and J lost 3; bases outside the gene matches: 7. The CDR3 contains 15 residues. The CDR3 DNA is TGTGCCAGCAGCATGGACAGGGCGGGGACAGATACGCAGTATTTT. This gives the protein CASSMDRAGTDTQYF.

The chain uses TRBV4-3 and TRBJ1-2; 9 bases are shared with TRBD1. The V gene end was trimmed by 5 bases and the J gene end by 7 bases; junction bases not matched to a gene: 5. The CDR3 has 13 amino acids. From germline, CDR1 is LGHNA and CDR2 YSLEER. CDR3 DNA: TGCGCCAGCAGCGGCCGGGACAGGGCTGGCTACACCTTC. Translated, it gives CASSGRDRAGYTF.

The chain couples TRBV30 to TRBJ1-1; D is perhaps TRBD1 (6 bases). Germline CDR1 and CDR2: GTSNPN and SVGIG (reference sequence). Between the trimmed V and J ends, which lost 4 bases and 2 bases, there was a span of 23 bases. CDR3 length: 17 residues. This CDR3 is CAWIVTRSGESNTEAFF. CDR3 DNA sequence: TGTGCCTGGATTGTCACCCGCTCAGGGGAGAGTAACACTGAAGCTTTCTTT.

This chain joins TRBV27 and TRBJ2-5, with 7 bases identical to TRBD2. This CDR3 contains 13 residues. V shed 6 bases, J shed 2 bases, and the junction held 3 bases outside the gene matches. Germline V gene lookup returns CDR1 MNHEY and CDR2 SMNVEV (reference sequence). The CDR3 sequence: CASRASGQETQYF. The DNA for the CDR3 is TGTGCCAGCAGGGCTAGCGGACAAGAGACCCAGTACTTC.

The chain uses TRBV11-2 and TRBJ1-4, with D uncertain. Germline V gene sequence: CDR1 SGHAT, CDR2 FQNNGV. The CDR3 totals 13 residues. V was trimmed by 4 bases and J by 7 bases, leaving 10 bases between them. The CDR3 sequence is CASSSSRSEKLFF. The DNA for the CDR3 is TGTGCCAGCAGCTCATCCCGAAGTGAAAAACTGTTTTTT. Full variable domain (remainder filled in from reference TRBV11-2 and TRBJ1-4): EAGVAQSPRYKIIEKRQSVAFWCNPISGHATLYWYQQILGQGPKLLIQFQNNGVVDDSQLPKDRFSAERLKGVDSTLKIQPAKLEDSAVYLCASSSSRSEKLFFGSGTQLSVL.

The genes are TRBV20-1 and TRBJ1-1; D is uncertain. Germline V CDR1 and CDR2: DFQATT, SNEGSKA (reference sequence). Trimming removed 3 bases at V and 4 bases at J, with 6 bases between. The CDR3 runs to 11 residues. The DNA of the CDR3 is TGCAGTGCTAGCGAACCCACTGAAGCTTTCTTT. As protein: CSASEPTEAFF.

The chain has TRBV5-1 and TRBJ1-2; 7 bases align to TRBD1. CDR1 and CDR2 (germline): SGHRS, YFSETQ. The junction had 11 bases not matched to a gene; V was cut back by 3 bases and J by 6 bases. The CDR3 extends over 15 amino acids. The CDR3 DNA is TGCGCCAGCAGCTATTCCCTCGGGACAGCTAATGGCTACACCTTC. Translated, it gives CASSYSLGTANGYTF.

This chain uses TRBV28 with TRBJ2-5; perhaps TRBD2 as D (5 bases). Germline assignment: CDR1 MDHEN and CDR2 SYDVKM. This CDR3 is 14 amino acids long. The V and J ends lost 8 bases and 3 bases respectively, with 16 bases between them. CDR3 sequence reads: CASALSGLEETQYF. The CDR3 DNA sequence: TGTGCCAGCGCACTATCGGGGTTGGAAGAGACCCAGTACTTC.

This clone was counted once. The chain recombines TRBV25-1 with TRBJ1-5; tentatively, D is TRBD1 (5 bases). The CDR3 is 13 residues long. Germline CDR1 and CDR2: MGHDK and SYGVNS. With 3 bases removed from V and 4 bases from J, the gap between germline ends came to 7 bases. As DNA, the CDR3 is TGTGCCAGCAGTGAGAGGGGAAATCAGCCCCAGCATTTT. Encoded protein: CASSERGNQPQHF. Complete variable domain (other parts from reference TRBV25-1 and TRBJ1-5): EADIYQTPRYLVIGTGKKITLECSQTMGHDKMYWYQQDPGMELHLIHYSYGVNSTEKGDLSSESTVSRIRTEHFPLTLESARPSHTSQYLCASSERGNQPQHFGDGTRLSIL.

This chain joins TRBV2 and TRBJ1-1; 9 positions match TRBD1. The CDR3 extends over 13 amino acids. Trimming took 5 bases from V and 6 from J; bases not matched to a gene: 4. Germline V gene sequence: CDR1 SNHLY, CDR2 FYNNEI. The CDR3 DNA is TGTGCCAGCAGTCCGGACAGGGGTGCTGAAGCTTTCTTT. This encodes CASSPDRGAEAFF.

Remarks on this clone: Distinct nucleotide sequences in the sample also encode this CDR3. This chain joins TRBV6-4 and TRBJ1-6; perhaps TRBD1 as D (6 bases). Germline CDR1 and CDR2: MRHNA and SNTAGT. V shed 4 bases and J shed 7 bases, with 11 bases lying between them. CDR3 length equals 14 residues. The CDR3 sequence: CASSGEGGNSPLHF. The CDR3 DNA reads as TGTGCCAGCAGTGGTGAAGGGGGAAATTCACCCCTCCACTTT.

This clone turned up a few times. V is TRBV14 and J is TRBJ2-6; no clear D. The germline gives CDR1 SGHDN, CDR2 FVKESK. Trimming pared 1 base from V and 6 bases from J, leaving 7 bases between. The CDR3 runs 14 residues. The DNA for the CDR3 is TGTGCCAGCAGCCAAGGGAAGCTGGCCAACGTCCTGACTTTC. Protein product: CASSQGKLANVLTF. The complete variable domain, with remaining parts taken from reference TRBV14 and TRBJ2-6, reads EAGVTQFPSHSVIEKGQTVTLRCDPISGHDNLYWYRRVMGKEIKFLLHFVKESKQDESGMPNNRFLAERTGGTYSTLKVQPAELEDSGVYFCASSQGKLANVLTFGAGSRLTVL.

This sequence joins TRBV7-9 and TRBJ2-1; tentatively, D is TRBD2 (6 bases). The CDR3 is 16 amino acids. V was pared by 7 bases and J by 4 bases, with 20 bases between. Germline CDR1 is SEHNR and CDR2 is FQNEAQ (reference sequence). CDR3 sequence: CASTSIGGLLYNEQFF. As DNA, the CDR3 is TGTGCCAGCACCTCAATCGGTGGACTATTGTACAATGAGCAGTTCTTC.

This clone has more than one count but fewer than ten. The chain joins TRBV7-9 to TRBJ2-3; D possibly corresponds to TRBD2 (5 bases). The CDR3 contains 10 residues. V was trimmed by 10 bases and J by 7 bases, leaving 9 bases between them. The V gene's germline CDR1 is SEHNR and CDR2 FQNEAQ (reference sequence). The CDR3 DNA sequence: TGTGCCATAAGCGGATATACGCAGTATTTT. Protein product: CAISGYTQYF.

The chain joins TRBV2 to TRBJ1-2; D not resolved. V was shortened by 10 bases and J by 5 bases, with 8 bases between the two germline ends. Germline V lookup: CDR1 SNHLY, CDR2 FYNNEI. CDR3 length: 10 residues. The CDR3 sequence is CATPNYGYTF. CDR3 in DNA: TGTGCCACTCCCAATTATGGCTACACCTTC.

This rearrangement joins TRBV30 to TRBJ2-5, with 7 bases lining up with TRBD1. Judging by the DNA end, TRBJ2-7 fits better; the J call may be wrong. The CDR3 runs to 13 residues. CDR1 GTSNPN and CDR2 SVGIG come from the germline V gene (reference sequence). The CDR3 nucleotides are TGTGCCTGGGGACCGGGACAGTCCTACGAGCAGTACTTC. Protein: CAWGPGQSYEQYF.

V is TRBV29-1 and J is TRBJ2-2, with a tentative D call TRBD1 (6 bases). CDR3 size: 14 residues. Trimming removed 3 bases at V and 4 bases at J, with 12 bases between. Germline V gene data show CDR1 as SQVTM and CDR2 as ANQGSEA. CDR3 amino acids: CSVDSQGLTGELFF. Here the CDR3 DNA reads TGCAGCGTTGATAGTCAGGGGCTCACCGGGGAGCTGTTTTTT.

For this clone: Relative to the germline gene, one junction end is altered; a read error may explain this. V is TRBV29-1 and J is TRBJ2-3; D assignment may be TRBD1 or TRBD2 (6 bases each). The CDR3 extends over 12 amino acids. Per the germline V gene, CDR1 is SQVTM and CDR2 is ANQGSEA. CDR3: CSVEVDGGGFLF. The CDR3 nucleotides are TGCAGCGTTGAAGTAGACGGGGGCGGATTTCTTTTT.

This clone was counted a single time. This rearrangement joins TRBV15 to TRBJ2-5, with no clear D. V was cut by 5 bases and J by 2 bases, with 12 bases left in between. This CDR3 is built from 14 residues. Germline CDR1 LNHNV, CDR2 YYDKDF (reference sequence). CDR3 amino acids: CATSVQSSQETQYF. CDR3 bases: TGTGCCACCAGCGTCCAGTCCTCTCAAGAGACCCAGTACTTC.

The V call is TRBV7-9, the J call TRBJ2-5; possible D gene TRBD1, 6 bases. CDR3 length: 14 amino acids. V lost 4 bases, J lost 2 bases, and 11 bases lay in between. The germline V gene has CDR1 SEHNR and CDR2 FQNEAQ (reference sequence). The CDR3 nucleotides read TGTGCCAGCAGCTCCGCAGGGGTACAAGAGACCCAGTACTTC. Its protein is CASSSAGVQETQYF.